This TCR beta chain is from a study of shared T cell receptors in the human thymus (dated by TCRdb to the early 2020s). Describing the broader study: The study investigated the way shared, self-reactive T-cell receptor alpha chains are produced in the human thymus.

The method was the immunoSEQ multiplex PCR assay. TCRdb retrieved this table from immuneACCESS and kept in-frame rearrangements only. Not all clones are present; in checked studies, unresolved V genes account for under half, and no reason is known for the remainder. For this sample the table gives 700,000 to 750,000 clones, of which 80% to 90% were detected only once. The top ten constitute more than 0.008% of the sample. Reading the germline V gene gives CDR1 MGHRA and CDR2 YSYEKL. The CDR3 runs 14 amino acids, cysteine and phenylalanine included. Only the CDR3 DNA is retained, 42 bases long and in frame from the first base. Between the V and J ends, shortened by 1 base and 0 bases respectively, the junction contains 3 bases. Concerning this clone itself: No cognate antigen has been identified for it. Base qualities are missing; no much larger clone stands one base away.

In addition, the sample was reused for a study of human thymus T cells. As described in the second report: Donors were immunologically healthy infants undergoing open corrective cardiac surgery for congenital heart defects in Finland. Thymus tissue was collected as surgical resects that were removed during corrective cardiac surgery. V and J gene segment usage appeared biased in both thymic and peripheral blood repertoires. The related research reported highly overlapping thymic TCR repertoires among unrelated individuals. The study used roughly 8 infant thymus samples plus four related peripheral blood samples to characterize TCR alpha and beta repertoires. Donor ages ranging from about 6 to 250 days were recorded, and more than five male and a couple of female infants were included in the cohort. Thymocytes were freed from the tissue by mechanical means and kept at -70 degrees C as pellets of roughly 9-34 million cells. A QIAsymphony instrument was used to extract genomic DNA from the frozen cell pellets. TCRB and TCRAD loci were amplified from a standardized quantity of quality-controlled genomic DNA using the immunoSEQ multiplex PCR assay. The V(D)J region was spanned by amplicons of a length sufficient to cover the CDR3 and to identify V and J genes. Amplicon sequencing was performed on an Illumina platform through the commercial immunoSEQ service. Primer bias and sequencing errors were corrected as previously described, and TCRAD and TCRB definitions were based on the IMGT database. The repertoires were analysed using immunoSEQ Analyzer 3.0 and VDJTools for basic statistics, V/J segment usage, diversity estimates, rarefaction and pairwise overlap. Diversity was estimated using the Chao1, ChaoE, Efron-Thisted, Shannon and inverse Simpson indices, and was also estimated on datasets down-sampled to the size of the smallest sample. Repertoire overlap was assessed by strict matching of CDR3 nucleotide sequence, V gene and J gene, and clustering was done by Jaccard-based multidimensional scaling. On average, thymus samples yielded around 850,000 unique TCRB clonotypes, whereas blood samples yielded roughly 80,000.

The V and J genes are TRBV4-1 and TRBJ2-2, with no confident D gene call. The sequence was obtained from a girl younger than two with a congenital heart defect. Donor details come from another sample of the same person, matched by shared clones. The sample consisted of thymocytes. CDR3 region: CASSQGPNTGELFF. Here is the DNA: TGCGCCAGCAGCCAAGGGCCGAACACCGGGGAGCTGTTTTTT.